This T cell receptor (beta chain) was recorded in a study of blood T cell repertoires in COVID-19 (TCRdb year 2020). About the study as a whole: The collaborator samples originated in the United States, Italy and Spain and spanned the acute and convalescent phases of COVID-19. The repertoires were released in a freely available public database intended as a resource for research on the immune response to SARS-CoV-2. Deeply sampled blood TCRbeta repertoires from subjects exposed to, actively infected with, or recovered from COVID-19 were included in the dataset. The sample metadata nearly always contained a de-identified subject ID, COVID-19 status, age in years and sex. Samples came from the ongoing ImmuneRACE study (first 160 participants) plus 1,254 subjects from 6 global collaborators. Where HLA class I and class II types were available, the types were taken from metadata supplied by the sample provider, not from assay-based typing. The material from the prospective study consisted of cDNA or gDNA derived from T cells, B-cell-depleted T cells, or PBMCs.

The immunoSEQ Assay, a bias-controlled multiplex PCR, was used to amplify TCRbeta CDR3 regions from genomic DNA. Concerning the study's data processing: Within the assay, amplification of reference gene primers was used to estimate how many nucleated cells each sample contained. To quantify the absolute abundance of each unique TCRbeta CDR3 rearrangement, sequence reads were collapsed and filtered. For each sample, productive Simpson clonality was calculated as the square root of Simpson's diversity index across productive rearrangements. TCRdb provides this immuneACCESS table in a form limited to in-frame rearrangements. Some clones are lacking; in checked studies, under half of them reflect an unresolved V gene, and why the rest are absent is not known. That table furnishes V, J and clone size, whereas the DNA furnished D and trimming. In all, the sample holds 150,000 to 200,000 clones, and roughly four fifths of those were seen once. Roughly 9.6% of the sample is taken by the ten largest.

As regards this clone: The antigen this receptor binds is unknown. There are no base qualities to consult, and no much larger clone falls within one base.

Whole blood was collected in K2EDTA tubes by collaborating institutions according to the institutions' own protocols. For TCRbeta analysis, collaborator samples were shipped as frozen whole blood, as isolated PBMCs, or as DNA extracted from either sample type. The study at large found these results: The amount of clinical and demographic metadata varied by source and participant and was provided uncurated.

CDR1 MNHNS and CDR2 SASEGT are derived from the germline V gene. After removal of 3 bases from V and 8 bases from J, the junction retains 5 bases not matched to a gene. Inclusive of the bounding cysteine and phenylalanine, the CDR3 is 14 residues long. Of all the DNA, just the CDR3 is kept, 42 bases in frame from base 1. The receptor comes from a man aged 55 to 69 with active or convalescent COVID-19. The receptor chain draws on TRBV6-1 and TRBJ1-4; TRBD1 agrees with 8 junctional bases. The sample taken for sequencing was peripheral blood. The bases are TGTGCCAGCAGTGACAGGGGGCCGGTGGAAAAACTGTTTTTT. Its coded protein is CASSDRGPVEKLFF.